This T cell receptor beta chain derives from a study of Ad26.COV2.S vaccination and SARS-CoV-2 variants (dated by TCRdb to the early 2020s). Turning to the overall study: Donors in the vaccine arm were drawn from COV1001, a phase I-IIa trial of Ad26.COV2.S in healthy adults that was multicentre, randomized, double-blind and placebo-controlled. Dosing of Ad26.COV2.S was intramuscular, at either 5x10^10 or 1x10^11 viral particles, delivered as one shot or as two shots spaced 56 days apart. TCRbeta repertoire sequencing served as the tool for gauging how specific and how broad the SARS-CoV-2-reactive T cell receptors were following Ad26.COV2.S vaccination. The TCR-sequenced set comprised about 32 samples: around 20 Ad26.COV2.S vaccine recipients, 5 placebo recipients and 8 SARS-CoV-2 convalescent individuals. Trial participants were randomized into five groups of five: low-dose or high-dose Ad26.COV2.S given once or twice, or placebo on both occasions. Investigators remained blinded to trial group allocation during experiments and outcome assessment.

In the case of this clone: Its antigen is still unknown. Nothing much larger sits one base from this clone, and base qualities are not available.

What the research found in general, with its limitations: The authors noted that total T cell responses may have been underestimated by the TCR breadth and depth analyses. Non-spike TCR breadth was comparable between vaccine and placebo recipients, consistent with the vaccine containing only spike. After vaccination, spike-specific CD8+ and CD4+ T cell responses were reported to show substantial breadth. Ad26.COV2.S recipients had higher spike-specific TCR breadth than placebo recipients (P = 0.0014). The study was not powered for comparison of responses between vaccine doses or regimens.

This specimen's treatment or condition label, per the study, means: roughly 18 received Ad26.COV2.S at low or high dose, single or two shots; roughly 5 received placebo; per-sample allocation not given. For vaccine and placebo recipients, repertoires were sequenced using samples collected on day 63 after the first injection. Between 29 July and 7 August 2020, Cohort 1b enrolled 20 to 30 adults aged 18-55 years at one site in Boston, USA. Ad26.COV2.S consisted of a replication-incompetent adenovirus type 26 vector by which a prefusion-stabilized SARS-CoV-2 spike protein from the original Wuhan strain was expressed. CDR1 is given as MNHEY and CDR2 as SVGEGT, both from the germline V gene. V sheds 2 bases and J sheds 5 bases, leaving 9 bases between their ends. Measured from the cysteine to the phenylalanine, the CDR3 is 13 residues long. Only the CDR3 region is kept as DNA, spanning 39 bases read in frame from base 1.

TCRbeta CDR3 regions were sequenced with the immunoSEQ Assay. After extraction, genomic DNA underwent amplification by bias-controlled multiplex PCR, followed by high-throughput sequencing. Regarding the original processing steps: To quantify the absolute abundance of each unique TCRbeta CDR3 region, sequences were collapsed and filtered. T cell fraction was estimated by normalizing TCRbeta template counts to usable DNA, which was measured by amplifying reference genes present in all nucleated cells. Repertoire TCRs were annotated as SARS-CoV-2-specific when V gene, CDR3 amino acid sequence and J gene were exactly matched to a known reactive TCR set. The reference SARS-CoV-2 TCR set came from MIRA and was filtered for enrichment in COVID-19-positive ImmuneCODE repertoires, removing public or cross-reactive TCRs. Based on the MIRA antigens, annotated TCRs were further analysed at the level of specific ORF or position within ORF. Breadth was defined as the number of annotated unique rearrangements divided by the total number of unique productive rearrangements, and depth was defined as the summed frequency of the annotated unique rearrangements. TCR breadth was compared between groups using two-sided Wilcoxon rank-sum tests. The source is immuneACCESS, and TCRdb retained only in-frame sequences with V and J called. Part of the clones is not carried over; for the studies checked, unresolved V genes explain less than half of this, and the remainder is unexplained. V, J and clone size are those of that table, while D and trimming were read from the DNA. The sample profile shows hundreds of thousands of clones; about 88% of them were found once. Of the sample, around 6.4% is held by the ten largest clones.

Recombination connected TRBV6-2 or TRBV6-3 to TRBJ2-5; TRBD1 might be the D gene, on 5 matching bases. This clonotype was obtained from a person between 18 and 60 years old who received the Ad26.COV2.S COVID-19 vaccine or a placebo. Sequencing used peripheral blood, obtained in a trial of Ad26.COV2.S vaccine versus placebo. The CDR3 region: CASSYPPGETQYF. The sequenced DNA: TGTGCCAGCAGTTACCCCCCAGGGGAGACCCAGTACTTC.